What follows are 5 T cell receptor beta chains derived from one specimen sequenced in a study of shared clonotypes between healthy human individuals. Profiled with immunoSEQ multiplex PCR; TCRdb holds only in-frame clones, not every one. The sample yields approximately 720,000 clones, under 95% seen once. As defined, naive CD8 cells were CD45RO-negative and positively selected for CCR7, with terminally differentiated effector memory CD45RA+ cells excluded. Sequences were obtained from naive CD8+ T cells sorted from blood. The receptors originated from a man aged 30 to 45 in good health.

The DNA for the CDR3 is TGTGCCAGCACCCGCACGGGATACACAGATACGCAGTATTTT. Encoded protein: CASTRTGYTDTQYF. The rearrangement links TRBV9 to TRBJ2-3, with TRBD2 as a possible D gene (5 bases). This CDR3 comprises 14 residues. Germline assignment: CDR1 SGDLS and CDR2 YYNGEE. The germline V and J ends were trimmed by 6 bases and 2 bases, with 13 bases remaining between them.

V gene TRBV30 combines with J gene TRBJ2-7; D remains ambiguous. The CDR3 consists of 11 residues. Trimming took off 2 bases at V and 6 bases at J, with 8 bases between the two ends. From germline, CDR1 is GTSNPN and CDR2 SVGIG (reference sequence). CDR3 protein: CAWSIRGEQYF. Written as DNA, the CDR3 is TGTGCCTGGAGTATCCGAGGCGAGCAGTACTTC.

This chain joins TRBV30 and TRBJ2-7; possibly TRBD2 for D (6 bases). The CDR3 loop spans 16 amino acids. The V gene's germline CDR1 is GTSNPN and CDR2 SVGIG (reference sequence). V lost 4 bases and J lost 1, with 20 bases in between. The CDR3 DNA sequence: TGTGCCTGGAACCTCCTCGGCGGGGCCCCTTCCTACGAGCAGTACTTC. This translates into CAWNLLGGAPSYEQYF.

This clone has a handful of counts. This chain connects TRBV4-1 to TRBJ2-4; TRBD2 is a possible D gene (6 bases). The V gene lost 3 bases and the J gene lost 4 bases, with 13 bases spanning the gap. Germline V gene data show CDR1 as MGHRA and CDR2 as YSYEKL. The CDR3 contains 15 residues. The CDR3: CASSQIAGGKNIQYF. As DNA, the CDR3 is TGCGCCAGCAGCCAGATAGCCGGAGGGAAAAACATTCAGTACTTC.

V and J are TRBV7-2 and TRBJ1-1, with 7 nucleotides matching TRBD1. CDR3 length: 15 amino acids. Germline-derived CDR1 and CDR2 are SGHTA and FQGNSA. Trimming cost V 5 bases and J 1 base; bases outside gene matches: 7. The CDR3 sequence: CASSIRGGENTEAFF. The CDR3, as DNA: TGTGCCAGCAGCATCAGGGGGGGTGAGAACACTGAAGCTTTCTTT.